These 15 T cell receptor beta chains share one sample of origin, sequenced in a study of regulatory T cells in long-lasting Graves disease. Building of the TCR beta libraries involved iRepertoire HTBI primers and Arm-PCR of CDR3 regions. TCRdb reprocessed the multiplex PCR reads with MiXCR, giving one entry per CDR3 protein. The sample holds roughly 700,000 distinct CDR3 sequences, approximately 31% seen once. Time point given: persistent/refractory GD, antithyroid drugs over 5 years with positive TRAb. PBMC RNA served as the TCR library source. The sequencing used peripheral blood mononuclear cells (PBMCs), collected when the disease was refractory, from a patient treated with antithyroid drugs. Every receptor here comes from a female donor with Graves disease.

In its sample, this clonotype was seen many times. V and J are TRBV20-1 and TRBJ2-5; 8 bases fit TRBD2. From germline, CDR1 is DFQATT and CDR2 SNEGSKA (reference sequence). J gave up 2 bases and V 6 bases, and 5 bases lay outside the gene matches. The CDR3 spans 13 residues. The CDR3 is CSAPRGGQETQYF. The CDR3 coding sequence is TGCAGTGCCCCTCGGGGGGGTCAAGAGACCCAGTACTTC.

As to this clonotype: A junction boundary mismatches the germline segment, possibly from a read error. The chain combines TRBV20-1 with TRBJ2-7, with 11 nucleotides matching TRBD2. CDR1 DFQATT and CDR2 SNEGSKA come from the germline V gene (reference sequence). There are 13 residues in the CDR3. CDR3 amino acids: CSAETSGTHEHHF. As DNA, the CDR3 is TGCAGTGCTGAGACTAGCGGGACCCACGAGCACCACTTC.

This clonotype showed up many times. This rearrangement joins TRBV20-1 to TRBJ2-7; TRBD1 agrees at 11 bases. The germline gives CDR1 DFQATT, CDR2 SNEGSKA (reference sequence). V lost 5 bases, J lost 3 bases, and 15 bases stayed unmatched. CDR3 length equals 17 residues. The DNA of the CDR3 is TGCAGTGCTGATAGATCGGGGGGGGGACAGGGGGGCTACGAGCAGTACTTC. Amino acid sequence: CSADRSGGGQGGYEQYF.

The chain's CDR3 is CASSVGGLNYEQYF. The DNA of the CDR3 is TGTGCCAGCAGCGTAGGTGGACTAAACTACGAGCAGTACTTC. This chain uses TRBV9 with TRBJ2-7; D is possibly TRBD2 (6 bases). V was trimmed by 0 bases and J by 3 bases, leaving 10 bases between them. The CDR3 loop spans 14 amino acids. Germline assignment: CDR1 SGDLS and CDR2 YYNGEE.

This clonotype has a single count. This chain links TRBV14 with TRBJ2-5; tentatively, D is TRBD2 (6 bases). V shed 2 bases and J shed 5 bases, with 12 bases lying between them. Per germline, CDR1 SGHDN and CDR2 FVKESK. CDR3 size: 14 residues. The CDR3 DNA sequence: TGTGCCAGCAGCCAACGCCTAGCGAGGGAGACCCAGTACTTC. Translated, it gives CASSQRLARETQYF.

This clonotype has at least ten counts. The V and J genes are TRBV12-3 or TRBV12-4 and TRBJ2-7, with D perhaps matching TRBD2 (6 bases). V was trimmed by 7 bases and J by 0 bases, leaving 13 bases between them. The CDR3 covers 14 residues. In DNA form, the CDR3 reads TGTGCCAGCAAGGGTAGCGGATCCTCCTACGAGCAGTACTTC. Amino acids: CASKGSGSSYEQYF.

The chain carries TRBV9 and TRBJ1-2; D is uncertain. Germline V gives CDR1 SGDLS, CDR2 YYNGEE. This CDR3 has 12 amino acids. The V end was cut by 2 bases, the J end by 6 bases, with 8 bases between. The CDR3 DNA is TGTGCCAGCAGCGTCGGGGATCATGGCTACACCTTC. Protein product: CASSVGDHGYTF.

This clonotype showed up many times. This rearrangement joins TRBV12-3 or TRBV12-4 to TRBJ1-2; TRBD1 is a possible D gene (5 bases). The CDR3 runs to 12 residues. V was trimmed by 6 bases and J by 7 bases, leaving 12 bases between them. CDR3 DNA: TGTGCCAGCAGACCCGACAGTCGTGGCTACACCTTC. This sequence encodes CASRPDSRGYTF.

At least ten counts were recorded for this clonotype. The V gene is TRBV28, the J gene TRBJ1-2, with D possibly matching TRBD1 (5 bases). Germline CDR1 is MDHEN and CDR2 is SYDVKM. The CDR3 runs to 14 residues. With 5 bases removed from V and 4 bases from J, the gap between germline ends came to 14 bases. The CDR3 DNA follows: TGTGCCAGCAGTCGACTCAGGGACGCCTATGGCTACACCTTC. Translation gives CASSRLRDAYGYTF.

This clonotype showed up just a few times. V usage is TRBV5-1 and J usage is TRBJ1-2; D not certain. The germline CDR1 and CDR2 sequences are SGHRS and YFSETQ. V was shortened by 4 bases and J by 3 bases, with 4 bases between the two germline ends. The CDR3 is 11 amino acids. The CDR3 spells CASSADYGYTF. As DNA, the CDR3 is TGCGCCAGCAGCGCCGACTATGGCTACACCTTC.

This clonotype was detected only a few times. The chain uses TRBV29-1 and TRBJ2-1; 8 nucleotides match TRBD1. The V and J ends lost 3 bases and 5 bases, in that order; junction bases with no gene match: 3. The CDR3 runs 13 residues. The germline CDR1 and CDR2 sequences are SQVTM and ANQGSEA. Here the CDR3 reads CSVEAGGHNEQFF. CDR3 bases: TGCAGCGTTGAGGCAGGGGGCCACAATGAGCAGTTCTTC.

The chain recombines TRBV3-1 with TRBJ1-4; weak D call: TRBD1 (6 bases). Trimming took 2 bases from V and 6 from J, leaving 10 bases between them. The CDR3 is 14 amino acids. Germline-derived CDR1 and CDR2 are LGHDT and YNNKEL (reference sequence). This chain's CDR3 is CASSQQGLDEKLFF. CDR3 DNA sequence: TGTGCCAGCAGCCAACAGGGGTTAGATGAAAAACTGTTTTTT.

Concerning this clonotype: A much more abundant neighbour one base away suggests this may be a read error. The chain's CDR3 is CASSATSGGQETRYF. CDR3 nucleotides: TGTGCCAGCAGCGCGACTAGCGGGGGCCAAGAGACCCGGTACTTC. The V call is TRBV6-1, the J call TRBJ2-5, with 12 bases lining up with TRBD2. Germline loops: CDR1 MNHNS, CDR2 SASEGT. The CDR3 spans 15 residues.

Turning to this clonotype: Relative to the germline gene, one junction end is altered; a read error may explain this. This sequence joins TRBV12-3 or TRBV12-4 and TRBJ2-7; D might be TRBD1 (6 bases). The length of the CDR3 is 12 residues. CDR3 nucleotides: TGTGCCAGCAGTCCAACAGGGCACGAGCAGCACTTC. Its translation is CASSPTGHEQHF.

This rearrangement joins TRBV25-1 to TRBJ1-2, with D maybe TRBD1 (5 bases). The germline V gene encodes CDR1 MGHDK and CDR2 SYGVNS. V dropped 1 base and J dropped 1 base, with 7 bases sitting between them. The CDR3 consists of 14 residues. The CDR3 is CASSESTVNYGYTF. The CDR3 DNA follows: TGTGCCAGCAGTGAATCGACAGTTAACTATGGCTACACCTTC.